This TCR beta chain is from a study of cytomegalovirus exposure and HLA in healthy donors. About the study: In an earlier analysis, approximately 120 million unique TCR beta sequences were found from 150 million to 200 million T cells. Of about 400 genotyped donors, 81% clustered with self-reported Caucasian donors.

Germline V lookup: CDR1 SGHAT, CDR2 FQNNGV. This CDR3 spans 17 amino acids. Trimming removed 2 bases from V and 4 bases from J; junction bases left unmatched: 9. The primer mix had 60 Vbeta and 13 Jbeta primers. In the authors' methods: Later work found around 85 million unique TCR beta chains, with 10 million to 14 million shared. Using immunoSEQ multiplex PCR, the repertoire was profiled, and TCRdb retains in-frame clones only, with some absent. V and J calls plus clone size are reproduced from that table; the DNA served to infer D and trimming. The repertoire holds 130,000 or so clones, roughly 73% seen once, with 3.3% in the top ten.

The chain couples TRBV11-2 to TRBJ2-1, with 9 positions matching TRBD2. The specimen was PBMCs. The origin of this receptor is a man aged 35 to 55 in good health and CMV-seronegative. The CDR3 is CASSLILAGGPYNEQFF. The CDR3 bases are TGTGCCAGCAGCTTAATACTCGCGGGGGGGCCATACAATGAGCAGTTCTTC. Complete variable domain (other parts from reference TRBV11-2 and TRBJ2-1): EAGVAQSPRYKIIEKRQSVAFWCNPISGHATLYWYQQILGQGPKLLIQFQNNGVVDDSQLPKDRFSAERLKGVDSTLKIQPAKLEDSAVYLCASSLILAGGPYNEQFFGPGTRLTVL.